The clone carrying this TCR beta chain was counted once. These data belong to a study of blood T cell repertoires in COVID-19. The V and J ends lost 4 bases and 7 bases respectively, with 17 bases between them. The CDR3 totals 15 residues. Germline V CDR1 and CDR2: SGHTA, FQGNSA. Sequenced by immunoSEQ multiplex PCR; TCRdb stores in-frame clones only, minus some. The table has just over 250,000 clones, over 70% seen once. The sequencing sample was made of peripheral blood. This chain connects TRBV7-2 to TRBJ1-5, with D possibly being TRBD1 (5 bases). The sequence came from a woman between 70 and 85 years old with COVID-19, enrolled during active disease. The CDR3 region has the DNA TGTGCCAGCAGCTCCGCGGTGGGGCGTTGGCAGCCCCAGCATTTT. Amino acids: CASSSAVGRWQPQHF.